A single sample is the source of the 16 T cell receptor beta chains below, sequenced in a study of blood T cell repertoires in COVID-19. The table came from immunoSEQ multiplex PCR; TCRdb's copy has only in-frame clones and leaves some out. The table has approximately 14,000 clones, more than 70% seen once; the top ten hold under 20%. The sequenced material came from peripheral blood. These receptors were collected from a human donor in a cohort sampled during active COVID-19.

The chain is built from TRBV7-9 and TRBJ1-1; 7 nucleotides agree with TRBD1. Germline loops: CDR1 SEHNR, CDR2 FQNEAQ (reference sequence). This CDR3 has 15 residues. With V trimmed by 5 bases and J by 5 bases, 11 bases remained unmatched. The CDR3 coding sequence is TGTGCCAGCAGCCTTAGTCACAGGGGAAAGACTGAAGCTTTCTTT. Translated, it gives CASSLSHRGKTEAFF.

In its sample, this clone was seen a few times. The chain links TRBV10-3 to TRBJ1-1; no clear D gene. This CDR3 is built from 14 residues. Trimming removed 6 bases at V and 4 bases at J, with 15 bases between. Germline V CDR1 and CDR2: ENHRY, SYGVKD. CDR3 sequence: CAIRRAGSGTEAFF. CDR3 in DNA: TGTGCCATCAGGAGGGCGGGTTCGGGCACTGAAGCTTTCTTT.

The genes are TRBV6-2 or TRBV6-3 and TRBJ2-7; the D gene is possibly TRBD2 (6 bases). V dropped 4 bases and J dropped 0 bases, with 13 bases sitting between them. Germline V CDR1 and CDR2: MNHEY, SVGEGT. This CDR3 comprises 15 residues. The CDR3 DNA reads TGTGCCAGCAGTTCCCCGGGACTTTTCTCCTACGAGCAGTACTTC. Amino acids: CASSSPGLFSYEQYF.

The CDR3 DNA follows: TGTGCCAGCAGCCCCCGGGGACAGGGATTCGTCAGGCTGTTTTTT. Its protein is CASSPRGQGFVRLFF. The chain combines TRBV11-2 with TRBJ1-4; 9 nucleotides align to TRBD1. Germline V CDR1 and CDR2: SGHAT, FQNNGV. The CDR3 contains 15 residues. V shed 5 bases and J 14 bases; nucleotides not matched to a gene: 15.

The chain joins TRBV28 to TRBJ2-5; 7 bases map to TRBD1. CDR3 length: 13 residues. Per germline, CDR1 MDHEN and CDR2 SYDVKM. Unmatched junction bases numbered 2, after V lost 5 bases and J lost 2 bases. CDR3 DNA sequence: TGTGCCAGCAGTCTGGGACAGCAAGAGACCCAGTACTTC. It yields the protein CASSLGQQETQYF. Combining the CDR3 with reference TRBV28 and TRBJ2-5 gives the whole variable domain DVKVTQSSRYLVKRTGEKVFLECVQDMDHENMFWYRQDPGLGLRLIYFSYDVKMKEKGDIPEGYSVSREKKERFSLILESASTNQTSMYLCASSLGQQETQYFGPGTRLLVL.

The chain joins TRBV5-4 to TRBJ2-1; 16 bases align to TRBD2. The CDR3 loop spans 16 amino acids. J lost 9 bases, V lost 4 bases, and 7 bases had no gene match. The germline V gene has CDR1 SGHNT and CDR2 YYREEE (reference sequence). The CDR3, as DNA: TGTGCCAGCAGCCCGTCGGGACTAGCGGGAGGGGGTGAGCAGTTCTTC. Its protein is CASSPSGLAGGGEQFF.

This chain joins TRBV3-1 (or the pseudogene TRBV3-2) and TRBJ1-1; maybe TRBD1 (6 bases). From germline, CDR1 is LGHDT and CDR2 YNNKEL (reference sequence). Trimming left V 4 bases short and J 1 base short, with 7 bases between. The CDR3 length is 13 residues. CDR3 residues: CASSLTGNTEAFF. For the CDR3, the DNA is TGTGCCAGCAGCCTGACAGGGAACACTGAAGCTTTCTTT.

V is TRBV9 and J is TRBJ1-2, with a tentative D call TRBD1 (6 bases). This CDR3 region has 12 residues. The ends were cut back, 7 bases at V and 7 bases at J, with 14 bases in the middle. Looked up from germline, CDR1 is SGDLS and CDR2 is YYNGEE. CDR3 nucleotides: TGTGCCAGCCACGGTGGGGGCCTTGGCTACACCTTC. Translating gives CASHGGGLGYTF.

The chain has TRBV28 and TRBJ1-5; the D is unclear. V dropped 7 bases and J dropped 0 bases, with 13 bases sitting between them. Looked up from germline, CDR1 is MDHEN and CDR2 is SYDVKM. CDR3 length: 15 amino acids. CDR3 nucleotides: TGTGCCAGCACCCAGGCCGGGAGTAGCAATCAGCCCCAGCATTTT. Amino acids: CASTQAGSSNQPQHF.

CDR3 coding DNA: TGTGCCAGCCAGTTCAGTGAGAACACTGAAGCTTTCTTT. It encodes CASQFSENTEAFF. The gene calls are TRBV6-6 and TRBJ1-1; no definite D call. Germline lookup yields CDR1 MNHNY and CDR2 SVGAGI (reference sequence). CDR3 length: 13 residues. The germline V and J ends were trimmed by 8 bases and 1 base, with 11 bases remaining between them.

This chain joins TRBV7-9 and TRBJ2-7; TRBD2 matches 12 bases. Trimming removed 4 bases from V and 4 bases from J; junction bases left unmatched: 2. The CDR3 length is 14 residues. Germline CDR1 is SEHNR and CDR2 is FQNEAQ (reference sequence). Here the CDR3 DNA reads TGTGCCAGCAGCTCCGGACTAGCGGGATACGAGCAGTACTTC. It encodes CASSSGLAGYEQYF.

The chain is built from TRBV19 and TRBJ2-7; 12 bases are shared with TRBD2. V lost 4 bases and J lost 3; bases outside the gene matches: 4. Germline V gene lookup returns CDR1 LNHDA and CDR2 SQIVND (reference sequence). The CDR3 is made up of 15 amino acids. The CDR3 region has the DNA TGTGCCAGTAGTAGTCTAGCGGGAGGGAGCTACGAGCAGTACTTC. This codes for CASSSLAGGSYEQYF.

The V and J genes are TRBV6-2 or TRBV6-3 and TRBJ2-5; 12 nucleotides line up with TRBD2. The junction had 3 bases not matched to a gene; V was cut back by 5 bases and J by 5 bases. Germline-derived CDR1 and CDR2 are MNHEY and SVGEGT. The CDR3 has 14 residues. CDR3 region: CASSQLAGGETQYF. The DNA of the CDR3 is TGTGCCAGCAGTCAGCTAGCGGGGGGGGAGACCCAGTACTTC.

The V gene is TRBV11-2, the J gene TRBJ2-3; 7 bases map to TRBD2. The V segment lost 1 base and the J segment 0 bases; nucleotides outside the gene matches: 10. This CDR3 comprises 18 residues. Germline loops: CDR1 SGHAT, CDR2 FQNNGV. In DNA form, the CDR3 reads TGTGCCAGCAGCTTAGGTCGTGGGCGGGGGACTAGCACAGATACGCAGTATTTT. Amino acid sequence: CASSLGRGRGTSTDTQYF.

The CDR3 DNA sequence: TGTGCCAGCACCACCGGGACAGGGGTTTACTATGGCTACACCTTC. Protein sequence: CASTTGTGVYYGYTF. This chain links TRBV5-4 with TRBJ1-2; TRBD1 matches 10 bases. The CDR3 is 15 amino acids. With V trimmed by 6 bases and J by 3 bases, 8 bases remained unmatched. Germline lookup yields CDR1 SGHNT and CDR2 YYREEE (reference sequence). The full variable domain, rest sourced from reference TRBV5-4 and TRBJ1-2, is ETGVTQSPTHLIKTRGQQVTLRCSSQSGHNTVSWYQQALGQGPQFIFQYYREEENGRGNFPPRFSGLQFPNYSSELNVNALELDDSALYLCASTTGTGVYYGYTFGSGTRLTVV.

V and J are TRBV20-1 and TRBJ1-1; D gene uncertain. This CDR3 region has 10 residues. V was cut by 6 bases and J by 7 bases, with 9 bases left in between. Germline CDR1 reads DFQATT; CDR2 reads SNEGSKA (reference sequence). The CDR3 nucleotides read TGCAGTGCCGAGTTTGGTGAAGCTTTCTTT. Its translation: CSAEFGEAFF.